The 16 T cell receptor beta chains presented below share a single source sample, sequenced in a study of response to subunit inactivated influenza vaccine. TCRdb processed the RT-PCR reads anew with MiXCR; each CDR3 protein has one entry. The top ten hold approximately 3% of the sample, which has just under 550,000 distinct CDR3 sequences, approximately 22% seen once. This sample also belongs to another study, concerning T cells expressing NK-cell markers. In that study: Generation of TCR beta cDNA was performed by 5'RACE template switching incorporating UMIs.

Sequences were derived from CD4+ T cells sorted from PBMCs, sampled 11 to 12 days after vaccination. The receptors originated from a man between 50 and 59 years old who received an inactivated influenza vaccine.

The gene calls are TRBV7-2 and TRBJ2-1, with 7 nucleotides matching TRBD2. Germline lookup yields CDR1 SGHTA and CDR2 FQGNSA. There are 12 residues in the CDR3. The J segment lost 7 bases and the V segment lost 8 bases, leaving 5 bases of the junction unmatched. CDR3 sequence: CASGGVRNEQFF. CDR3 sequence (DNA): TGTGCCAGCGGGGGGGTAAGGAATGAGCAGTTCTTC.

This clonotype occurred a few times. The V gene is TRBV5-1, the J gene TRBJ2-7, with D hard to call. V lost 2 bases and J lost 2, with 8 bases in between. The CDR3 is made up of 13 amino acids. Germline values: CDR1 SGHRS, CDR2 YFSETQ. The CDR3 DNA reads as TGCGCCAGCAGCTTTGACCCTACCTACGAGCAGTACTTC. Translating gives CASSFDPTYEQYF.

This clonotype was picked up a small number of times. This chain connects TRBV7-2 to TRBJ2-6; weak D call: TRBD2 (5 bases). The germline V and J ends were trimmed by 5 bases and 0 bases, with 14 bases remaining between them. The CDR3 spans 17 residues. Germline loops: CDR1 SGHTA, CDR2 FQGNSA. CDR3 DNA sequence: TGTGCCAGCAGCGGCGTGGAGGCACTCTCTGGGGCCAACGTCCTGACTTTC. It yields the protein CASSGVEALSGANVLTF. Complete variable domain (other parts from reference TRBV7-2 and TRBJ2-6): GAGVSQSPSNKVTEKGKDVELRCDPISGHTALYWYRQSLGQGLEFLIYFQGNSAPDKSGLPSDRFSAERTGGSVSTLTIQRTQQEDSAVYLCASSGVEALSGANVLTFGAGSRLTVL.

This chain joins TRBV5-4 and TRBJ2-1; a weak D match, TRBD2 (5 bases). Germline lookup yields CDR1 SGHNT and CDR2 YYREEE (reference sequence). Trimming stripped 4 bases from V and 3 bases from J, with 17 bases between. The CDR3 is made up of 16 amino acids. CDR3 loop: CASSTEGGRVYNEQFF. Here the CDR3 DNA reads TGTGCCAGCAGCACCGAGGGTGGACGGGTCTACAATGAGCAGTTCTTC. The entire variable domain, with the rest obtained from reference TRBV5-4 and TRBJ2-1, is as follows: ETGVTQSPTHLIKTRGQQVTLRCSSQSGHNTVSWYQQALGQGPQFIFQYYREEENGRGNFPPRFSGLQFPNYSSELNVNALELDDSALYLCASSTEGGRVYNEQFFGPGTRLTVL.

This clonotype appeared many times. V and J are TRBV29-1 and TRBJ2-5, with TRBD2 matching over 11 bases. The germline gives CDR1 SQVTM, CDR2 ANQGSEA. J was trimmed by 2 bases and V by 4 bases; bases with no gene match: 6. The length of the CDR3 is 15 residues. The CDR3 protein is CSVVLLAGAQETQYF. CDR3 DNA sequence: TGCAGCGTTGTGTTACTAGCGGGGGCACAAGAGACCCAGTACTTC.

The CDR3 bases are TGTGCCAGCAGCGCCACAGGCCATGAGCAGTTCTTC. Protein: CASSATGHEQFF. The chain combines TRBV7-2 with TRBJ2-1, with a possible D match to TRBD1 (5 bases). The germline V and J ends were trimmed by 5 bases and 8 bases, with 10 bases remaining between them. The CDR3 consists of 12 residues. CDR1 is SGHTA and CDR2 is FQGNSA in the germline V gene.

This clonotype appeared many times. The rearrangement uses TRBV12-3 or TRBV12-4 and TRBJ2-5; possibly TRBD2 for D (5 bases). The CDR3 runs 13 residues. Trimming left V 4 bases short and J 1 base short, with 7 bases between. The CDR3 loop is CASSSRGQETQYF. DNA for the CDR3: TGTGCCAGCAGTTCTCGGGGCCAAGAGACCCAGTACTTC.

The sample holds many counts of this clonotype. The CDR3 spells CASSQDPGLAGVEETQYF. In DNA, the CDR3 is TGCGCCAGCAGCCAAGACCCCGGACTAGCGGGGGTTGAAGAGACCCAGTACTTC. The V call is TRBV4-3, the J call TRBJ2-5, with 13 bases identical to TRBD2. This CDR3 region has 18 residues. CDR1 is LGHNA, CDR2 YSLEER, per germline. J gave up 3 bases and V 0 bases, and 7 bases lay outside the gene matches.

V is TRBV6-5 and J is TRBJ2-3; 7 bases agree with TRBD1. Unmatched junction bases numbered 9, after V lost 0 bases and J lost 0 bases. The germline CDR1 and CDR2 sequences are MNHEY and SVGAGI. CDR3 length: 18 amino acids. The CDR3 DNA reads TGTGCCAGCAGTTACTCAAGGACAGGCCTTATAAGCACAGATACGCAGTATTTT. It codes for CASSYSRTGLISTDTQYF.

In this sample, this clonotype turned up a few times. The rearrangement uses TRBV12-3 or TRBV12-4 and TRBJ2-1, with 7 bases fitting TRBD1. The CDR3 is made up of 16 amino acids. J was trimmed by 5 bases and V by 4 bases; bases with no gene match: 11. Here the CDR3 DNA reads TGTGCCAGCAGTTGGGGACAGCCACGTACGAACAATGAGCAGTTCTTC. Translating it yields CASSWGQPRTNNEQFF.

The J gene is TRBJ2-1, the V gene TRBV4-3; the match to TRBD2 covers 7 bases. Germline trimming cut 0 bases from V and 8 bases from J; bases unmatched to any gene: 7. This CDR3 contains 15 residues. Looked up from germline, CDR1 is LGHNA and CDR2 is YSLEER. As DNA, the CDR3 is TGCGCCAGCAGCCAAGAAGGGACTACCAACGATGAGCAGTTCTTC. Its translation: CASSQEGTTNDEQFF.

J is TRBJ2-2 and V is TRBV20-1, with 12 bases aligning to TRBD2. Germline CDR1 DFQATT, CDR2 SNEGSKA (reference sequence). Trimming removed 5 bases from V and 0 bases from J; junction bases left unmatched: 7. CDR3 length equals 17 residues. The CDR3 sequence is CSALGLAGFANTGELFF. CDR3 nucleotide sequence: TGCAGTGCTCTGGGACTAGCGGGTTTCGCGAACACCGGGGAGCTGTTTTTT.

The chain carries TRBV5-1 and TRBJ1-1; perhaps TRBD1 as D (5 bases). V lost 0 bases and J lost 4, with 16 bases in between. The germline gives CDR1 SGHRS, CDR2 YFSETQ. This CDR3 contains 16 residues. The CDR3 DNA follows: TGCGCCAGCAGCTTGGGTGAGTGGCAAAGGGGCACTGAAGCTTTCTTT. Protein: CASSLGEWQRGTEAFF.

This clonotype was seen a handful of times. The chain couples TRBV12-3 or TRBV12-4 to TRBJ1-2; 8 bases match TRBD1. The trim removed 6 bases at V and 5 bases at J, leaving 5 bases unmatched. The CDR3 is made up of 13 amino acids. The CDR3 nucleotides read TGTGCCAGCAGCTATGACAGGGGTTATGGCTACACCTTC. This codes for CASSYDRGYGYTF.

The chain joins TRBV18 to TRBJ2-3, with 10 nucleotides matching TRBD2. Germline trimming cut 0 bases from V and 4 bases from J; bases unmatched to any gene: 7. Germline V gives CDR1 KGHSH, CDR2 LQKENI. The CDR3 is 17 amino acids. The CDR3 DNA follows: TGTGCCAGCTCACCACCGAGAGCGGGAGGGCCATCAGATACGCAGTATTTT. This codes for CASSPPRAGGPSDTQYF.

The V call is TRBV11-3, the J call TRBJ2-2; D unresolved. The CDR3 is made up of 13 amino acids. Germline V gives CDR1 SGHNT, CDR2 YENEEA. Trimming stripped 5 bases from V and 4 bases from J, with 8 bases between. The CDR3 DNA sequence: TGTGCCAGCAGCACCGGAGTCACCGGGGAGCTGTTTTTT. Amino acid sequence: CASSTGVTGELFF.